Here is one T cell receptor (beta chain) with its context. Naive CD8 cells were CD45RO-negative, positively selected for CCR7, excluding terminally differentiated effector memory CD45RA+ cells. The table came from immunoSEQ multiplex PCR; TCRdb's copy has only in-frame clones and leaves some out. The repertoire includes hundreds of thousands of clones, approximately 95% of them detected once, and around 0.12% sits in the top ten. The CDR3 has 15 residues. The V gene's germline CDR1 is SGHNT and CDR2 YYREEE (reference sequence). V was shortened by 0 bases and J by 5 bases, with 14 bases between the two germline ends. The record originates from a study of shared clonotypes between healthy human individuals.

The receptor's source is a young woman in good health. The gene calls are TRBV5-4 and TRBJ1-2; no firm D call. The sample taken for sequencing was naive CD8+ T cells sorted from blood. This CDR3 is CASSLGTSRGYGYTF. In DNA, the CDR3 is TGTGCCAGCAGCTTGGGGACTAGCCGCGGATATGGCTACACCTTC.